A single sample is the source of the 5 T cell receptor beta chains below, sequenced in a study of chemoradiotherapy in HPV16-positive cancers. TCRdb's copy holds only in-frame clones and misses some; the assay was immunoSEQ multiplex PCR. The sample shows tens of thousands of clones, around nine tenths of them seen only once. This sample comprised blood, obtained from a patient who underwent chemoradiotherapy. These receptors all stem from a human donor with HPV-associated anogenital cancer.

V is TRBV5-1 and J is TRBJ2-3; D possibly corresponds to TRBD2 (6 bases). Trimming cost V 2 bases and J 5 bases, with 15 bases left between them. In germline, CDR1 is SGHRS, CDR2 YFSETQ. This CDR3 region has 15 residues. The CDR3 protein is CASSLGTWGEDTQYF. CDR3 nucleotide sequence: TGCGCCAGCAGCTTAGGGACGTGGGGGGAAGATACGCAGTATTTT.

CDR3 nucleotide sequence: TGTGCCAGCAGCTTAAAGGGGACCGGGAAAGATACGCAGTATTTT. Translating gives CASSLKGTGKDTQYF. The J gene is TRBJ2-3, the V gene TRBV5-6; the D call may be TRBD1 or TRBD2 (5 bases each). V was cut by 2 bases and J by 5 bases, with 15 bases left in between. This CDR3 is 15 amino acids long. Germline V gene data show CDR1 as SGHDT and CDR2 as YYEEEE.

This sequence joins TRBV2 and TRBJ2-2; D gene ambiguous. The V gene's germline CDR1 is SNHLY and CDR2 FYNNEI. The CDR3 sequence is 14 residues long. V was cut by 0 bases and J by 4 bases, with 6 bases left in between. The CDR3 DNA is TGTGCCAGCAGTGAAGCGGAGCGCACCGGGGAGCTGTTTTTT. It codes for CASSEAERTGELFF.

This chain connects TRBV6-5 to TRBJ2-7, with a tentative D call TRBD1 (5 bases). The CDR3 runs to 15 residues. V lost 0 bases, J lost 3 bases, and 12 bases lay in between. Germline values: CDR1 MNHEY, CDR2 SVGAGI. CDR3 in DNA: TGTGCCAGCAGTTACTCGGGGCTAGGCTTCTACGAGCAGTACTTC. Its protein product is CASSYSGLGFYEQYF.

This CDR3 reads CSVGGEAFF. CDR3 nucleotide sequence: TGCAGCGTGGGAGGGGAAGCTTTCTTT. V and J are TRBV29-1 and TRBJ1-1, with D hard to call. Between the trimmed V and J ends, which lost 6 bases and 8 bases, there was a span of 7 bases. CDR1 is SQVTM and CDR2 is ANQGSEA in the germline V gene. The CDR3 consists of 9 residues.